What follows are 27 T cell receptor beta chains derived from one specimen sequenced in a study of cytomegalovirus exposure and HLA in healthy donors. Primers for the PCR totalled 60 Vbeta and 13 Jbeta. The assay was immunoSEQ multiplex PCR, and TCRdb's table has in-frame clones only and misses some. The profile covers over 150,000 clones, with around 80% appearing a single time and about 3.8% taken by the ten largest. Sequences were obtained from PBMCs. These receptors were taken from a woman aged 60-75 years in good health and CMV-seropositive.

In this sample, this clone turned up once. This rearrangement joins TRBV18 to TRBJ2-7; D is ambiguous. The germline V gene has CDR1 KGHSH and CDR2 LQKENI. The CDR3 contains 11 residues. V dropped 2 bases and J dropped 6 bases, with 5 bases sitting between them. For the CDR3, the DNA is TGTGCCAGCTCACCATACGGCGAGCAGTACTTC. Amino acid sequence: CASSPYGEQYF.

The J gene is TRBJ2-3, the V gene TRBV19; D gene uncertain. V was trimmed by 0 bases and J by 1 base, leaving 2 bases between them. The length of the CDR3 is 13 residues. Germline CDR1 and CDR2: LNHDA and SQIVND (reference sequence). CDR3 nucleotide sequence: TGTGCCAGTAGTATAGACGGCACAGATACGCAGTATTTT. Translated: CASSIDGTDTQYF.

The chain is built from TRBV2 and TRBJ1-4; a possible D gene is TRBD1 (5 bases). This CDR3 spans 14 amino acids. Germline CDR1 SNHLY, CDR2 FYNNEI. V lost 7 bases and J lost 8, with 17 bases in between. The CDR3 is CASTQGPPGEKLFF. CDR3 coding DNA: TGTGCCAGCACTCAGGGTCCCCCGGGCGAAAAACTGTTTTTT. Full variable domain (remainder filled in from reference TRBV2 and TRBJ1-4): EPEVTQTPSHQVTQMGQEVILRCVPISNHLYFYWYRQILGQKVEFLVSFYNNEISEKSEIFDDQFSVERPDGSNFTLKIRSTKLEDSAMYFCASTQGPPGEKLFFGSGTQLSVL.

This clone occurred once. The rearrangement uses TRBV6-6 and TRBJ1-3; TRBD1 matches at 8 bases. CDR1 and CDR2 from the germline V gene are MNHNY and SVGAGI (reference sequence). The CDR3 runs to 16 residues. The ends lost 5 bases at V and 0 bases at J; junction bases unmatched: 6. CDR3 DNA sequence: TGTGCCAGCAGTGGGGGACAGGAGTTCTCTGGAAACACCATATATTTT. Its protein is CASSGGQEFSGNTIYF.

The chain is built from TRBV19 and TRBJ2-3; 7 bases match TRBD1. The germline CDR1 and CDR2 sequences are LNHDA and SQIVND (reference sequence). The CDR3 runs to 15 residues. V was pared by 4 bases and J by 2 bases, with 6 bases of the junction left unmatched. The CDR3 reads CASSTGGFSTDTQYF. The CDR3 DNA is TGTGCCAGTAGTACAGGGGGTTTCTCCACAGATACGCAGTATTTT.

The CDR3 sequence: CASGQTYEQYF. The CDR3 coding sequence is TGTGCCAGCGGGCAGACCTACGAGCAGTACTTC. The chain has TRBV28 and TRBJ2-7, with D unclear. The V end lost 8 bases, the J end lost 2 bases, and 7 bases lay between the germline ends. CDR3 length: 11 amino acids. CDR1 is MDHEN and CDR2 is SYDVKM in the germline V gene.

This clone was seen more than once but under ten times. This sequence joins TRBV6-5 and TRBJ1-1; TRBD1 matches 9 bases. J gave up 4 bases and V 5 bases, and 8 bases lay outside the gene matches. CDR1 is MNHEY, CDR2 SVGAGI, per germline. This CDR3 region has 15 residues. In DNA form, the CDR3 reads TGTGCCAGCAGTCTACAGGGGGCGCCGGGCACTGAAGCTTTCTTT. Translating gives CASSLQGAPGTEAFF.

Details on this clone: The sample carries other DNA sequences with the same CDR3. This rearrangement joins TRBV7-9 to TRBJ1-1; 8 nucleotides line up with TRBD1. The V gene end was trimmed by 0 bases and the J gene end by 8 bases; junction bases not matched to a gene: 14. CDR1 is SEHNR, CDR2 FQNEAQ, per germline (reference sequence). This CDR3 has 17 amino acids. CDR3 DNA sequence: TGTGCCAGCAGCTTAGCCTCGATAAGGCAGGGGGCTGGCGAAGCTTTCTTT. It encodes CASSLASIRQGAGEAFF.

This chain links TRBV5-6 with TRBJ1-3; a possible D gene is TRBD1 (6 bases). The CDR3 length is 12 residues. The V gene's germline CDR1 is SGHDT and CDR2 YYEEEE. V shed 0 bases and J shed 9 bases, with 7 bases lying between them. DNA for the CDR3: TGTGCCAGCAGCTTGGGGGGGCCCACCATATATTTT. Translating it yields CASSLGGPTIYF.

This clone has just one count. The chain links TRBV5-4 to TRBJ2-1; TRBD2 is a possible D gene (6 bases). This CDR3 spans 12 amino acids. The germline gives CDR1 SGHNT, CDR2 YYREEE (reference sequence). Trimming pared 10 bases from V and 9 bases from J, leaving 17 bases between. The CDR3 DNA sequence: TGTGCCGCGGGGTTGGAATCGTTTGAGCAGTTCTTC. Protein product: CAAGLESFEQFF.

The chain links TRBV5-6 to TRBJ1-2, with 7 bases aligning to TRBD1. Germline CDR1 is SGHDT and CDR2 is YYEEEE. The CDR3 has 13 residues. The trim removed 4 bases at V and 2 bases at J, leaving 2 bases unmatched. The CDR3 sequence: CASSGRGNYGYTF. CDR3 coding DNA: TGTGCCAGCAGCGGCAGGGGGAACTATGGCTACACCTTC. The full variable domain, with the rest looked up from reference TRBV5-6 and TRBJ1-2, is DAGVTQSPTHLIKTRGQQVTLRCSPKSGHDTVSWYQQALGQGPQFIFQYYEEEERQRGNFPDRFSGHQFPNYSSELNVNALLLGDSALYLCASSGRGNYGYTFGSGTRLTVV.

The CDR3 here is CASSVLAEQFF. DNA of the CDR3: TGTGCCAGCAGTGTTTTAGCTGAGCAGTTCTTC. The chain combines TRBV2 with TRBJ2-1; D is unclear. Per germline, CDR1 SNHLY and CDR2 FYNNEI. V was pared by 4 bases and J by 9 bases, with 7 bases between. The CDR3 is 11 residues long.

The chain links TRBV28 to TRBJ1-1; no clear D gene. Germline assignment: CDR1 MDHEN and CDR2 SYDVKM. This CDR3 spans 12 amino acids. For the CDR3, the DNA is TGTGCTACCCATCAGCGGTACACTGAAGCTTTCTTT. Translation: CATHQRYTEAFF.

The V and J genes are TRBV5-1 and TRBJ2-5, with 8 bases identical to TRBD2. V gave up 4 bases and J gave up 4 bases; unmatched junction bases: 9. This CDR3 contains 15 residues. Germline CDR1 SGHRS, CDR2 YFSETQ. The CDR3 reads CASSVSSGSGETQYF. The CDR3 region has the DNA TGCGCCAGCAGCGTGTCCAGCGGGAGCGGAGAGACCCAGTACTTC.

The chain uses TRBV9 and TRBJ2-3; 8 positions match TRBD1. Germline V CDR1 and CDR2: SGDLS, YYNGEE. The CDR3 has 14 residues. Germline trimming cut 3 bases from V and 4 bases from J; bases unmatched to any gene: 4. In nucleotides, the CDR3 is TGTGCCAGCAGCGCAGGACAGGGACCAGATACGCAGTATTTT. This codes for CASSAGQGPDTQYF. Filled out from reference TRBV9 and TRBJ2-3, the complete variable domain reads DSGVTQTPKHLITATGQRVTLRCSPRSGDLSVYWYQQSLDQGLQFLIQYYNGEERAKGNILERFSAQQFPDLHSELNLSSLELGDSALYFCASSAGQGPDTQYFGPGTRLTVL.

This clone was seen a single time. In DNA, the CDR3 is TGTGCCAGCTCACCAAGACAGGGTTCGAATTCACCCCTCCACTTT. Protein product: CASSPRQGSNSPLHF. The chain combines TRBV18 with TRBJ1-6; 7 nucleotides agree with TRBD1. With 2 bases clipped from V and 7 bases from J, the junction kept 5 bases outside the gene matches. This CDR3 region has 15 residues. Germline V gives CDR1 KGHSH, CDR2 LQKENI.

V gene TRBV19 combines with J gene TRBJ1-2; possibly TRBD1 for D (5 bases). The CDR3 has 15 amino acids. The ends were cut back, 5 bases at V and 4 bases at J, with 17 bases in the middle. The germline gives CDR1 LNHDA, CDR2 SQIVND (reference sequence). CDR3 sequence reads: CASSLNPGLSYGYTF. In nucleotides, the CDR3 is TGTGCCAGTAGTCTCAATCCGGGACTGAGCTATGGCTACACCTTC.

The rearrangement joins TRBV13 to TRBJ2-7, with 11 bases aligning to TRBD2. With 4 bases clipped from V and 5 bases from J, the junction kept 19 bases outside the gene matches. The CDR3 extends over 19 amino acids. The germline V gene has CDR1 PRHDT and CDR2 FYEKMQ (reference sequence). CDR3: CASSSPIAGGPTVFHEQYF. The CDR3 region has the DNA TGTGCCAGCAGCTCACCCATAGCGGGGGGGCCGACGGTTTTCCACGAGCAGTACTTC.

V and J are TRBV29-1 and TRBJ2-5; 10 nucleotides line up with TRBD2. Germline CDR1 is SQVTM and CDR2 is ANQGSEA. The V and J ends lost 4 bases and 5 bases, in that order; junction bases with no gene match: 7. The CDR3 extends over 14 amino acids. CDR3: CSVALASGSETQYF. The CDR3 bases are TGCAGCGTTGCCTTGGCTAGCGGGAGTGAGACCCAGTACTTC.

The V gene is TRBV4-1, the J gene TRBJ2-4, with 16 bases aligning to TRBD2. The CDR3 is 18 amino acids. The trim removed 4 bases at V and 0 bases at J, leaving 3 bases unmatched. Germline assignment: CDR1 MGHRA and CDR2 YSYEKL. CDR3 DNA sequence: TGCGCCAGCAGCCTGGGACTAGCGGGAGGGATAGCCAAAAACATTCAGTACTTC. Translating it yields CASSLGLAGGIAKNIQYF.

Worth noting for this clone: Other nucleotide sequences in the sample specify the same CDR3. The genes are TRBV5-1 and TRBJ1-2, with D unclear. V lost 4 bases, J lost 5 bases, and 9 bases lay in between. The CDR3 loop spans 12 amino acids. Germline V CDR1 and CDR2: SGHRS, YFSETQ. The CDR3 reads CASSLDGYGYTF. DNA for the CDR3: TGCGCCAGCAGCCTGGACGGGTATGGCTACACCTTC. The complete variable domain, with remaining parts taken from reference TRBV5-1 and TRBJ1-2, reads KAGVTQTPRYLIKTRGQQVTLSCSPISGHRSVSWYQQTPGQGLQFLFEYFSETQRNKGNFPGRFSGRQFSNSRSEMNVSTLELGDSALYLCASSLDGYGYTFGSGTRLTVV.

The chain recombines TRBV6-1 with TRBJ2-3; 7 bases line up with TRBD1. J lost 4 bases, V lost 4 bases, and 8 bases had no gene match. The CDR3 is made up of 15 amino acids. Germline V gives CDR1 MNHNS, CDR2 SASEGT. This CDR3 reads CASSGGQPLSDTQYF. The CDR3 nucleotides read TGTGCCAGCAGTGGGGGACAGCCACTTTCAGATACGCAGTATTTT.

This clone has only a few counts. The gene calls are TRBV5-4 and TRBJ2-1, with TRBD2 matching over 8 bases. The V and J ends lost 0 bases and 6 bases, in that order; junction bases with no gene match: 5. Germline V lookup: CDR1 SGHNT, CDR2 YYREEE (reference sequence). The CDR3 runs to 15 residues. CDR3 residues: CASSLDLAGLNEQFF. CDR3 nucleotide sequence: TGTGCCAGCAGCTTGGACCTAGCGGGCCTCAATGAGCAGTTCTTC.

This sequence joins TRBV19 and TRBJ1-1, with 8 nucleotides matching TRBD1. Trimming took 5 bases from V and 5 from J; bases not matched to a gene: 1. Looked up from germline, CDR1 is LNHDA and CDR2 is SQIVND (reference sequence). The length of the CDR3 is 12 residues. As DNA, the CDR3 is TGTGCCAGTAGTGACAGGGGAACTGAAGCTTTCTTT. Translating it yields CASSDRGTEAFF. The variable domain in full, with the rest retrieved from reference TRBV19 and TRBJ1-1, is DGGITQSPKYLFRKEGQNVTLSCEQNLNHDAMYWYRQDPGQGLRLIYYSQIVNDFQKGDIAEGYSVSREKKESFPLTVTSAQKNPTAFYLCASSDRGTEAFFGQGTRLTVV.

This chain connects TRBV6-6 to TRBJ1-1; D possibly corresponds to TRBD1 (6 bases). There are 14 residues in the CDR3. Trimming took off 4 bases at V and 1 base at J, with 10 bases between the two ends. Germline loops: CDR1 MNHNY, CDR2 SVGAGI (reference sequence). The CDR3 bases are TGTGCCAGCAGTTCCCGACAGGCGAACACTGAAGCTTTCTTT. It specifies CASSSRQANTEAFF.

This clone was picked up a small number of times. The chain has TRBV6-6 and TRBJ1-2; TRBD1 matches at 8 bases. Per the germline V gene, CDR1 is MNHNY and CDR2 is SVGAGI (reference sequence). This CDR3 comprises 13 residues. Germline trimming cut 4 bases from V and 6 bases from J; bases unmatched to any gene: 4. CDR3 nucleotide sequence: TGTGCCAGCAGTTTCGGACAGGGTGATGGCTACACCTTC. Translated, it gives CASSFGQGDGYTF.

The chain is built from TRBV11-2 and TRBJ2-3; TRBD1 agrees at 11 bases. Germline CDR1 SGHAT, CDR2 FQNNGV. Trimming took 5 bases from V and 4 from J; bases not matched to a gene: 5. The CDR3 length is 15 residues. For the CDR3, the DNA is TGTGCCAGCAGCCTACGGACAGGGGGCTCAGATACGCAGTATTTT. Amino acids: CASSLRTGGSDTQYF.